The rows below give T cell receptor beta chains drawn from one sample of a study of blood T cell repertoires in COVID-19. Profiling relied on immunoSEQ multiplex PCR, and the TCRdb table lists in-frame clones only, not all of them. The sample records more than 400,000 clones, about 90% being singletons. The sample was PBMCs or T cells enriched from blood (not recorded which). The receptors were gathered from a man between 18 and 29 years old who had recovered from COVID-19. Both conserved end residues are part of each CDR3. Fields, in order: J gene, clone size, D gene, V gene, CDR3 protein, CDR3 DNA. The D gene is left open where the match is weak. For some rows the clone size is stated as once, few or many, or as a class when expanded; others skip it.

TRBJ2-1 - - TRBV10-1 CASSESRVGEQFF TGCGCCAGCAGTGAGTCGAGGGTGGGGGAGCAGTTCTTC
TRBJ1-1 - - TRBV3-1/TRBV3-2 CASSQNEGYTEAFF TGTGCCAGCAGCCAGAATGAGGGCTACACTGAAGCTTTCTTT
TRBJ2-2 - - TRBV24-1 CATSDPQGFANTGELFF TGTGCCACCAGTGATCCTCAGGGGTTCGCGAACACCGGGGAGCTGTTTTTT
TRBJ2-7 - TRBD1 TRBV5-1 CASSSGQGGHEQYF TGCGCCAGCAGCTCCGGACAGGGGGGCCACGAGCAGTACTTC
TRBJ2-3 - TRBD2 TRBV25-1 CASSVRAGAEDTQYF TGTGCCAGCAGTGTCAGGGCGGGAGCCGAAGATACGCAGTATTTT
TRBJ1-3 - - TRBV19 CASSDGGITGNTIYF TGTGCCAGTAGCGATGGGGGGATCACTGGAAACACCATATATTTT
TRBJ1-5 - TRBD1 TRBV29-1 CSVSGGYNQPQHF TGCAGCGTCTCAGGGGGTTACAATCAGCCCCAGCATTTT
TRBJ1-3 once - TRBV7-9 CASSTTRVNGPGNTIYF TGTGCCAGCAGCACAACTAGGGTAAATGGACCTGGAAACACCATATATTTT
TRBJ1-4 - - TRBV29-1 CSVDVGGTNEKLFF TGCAGCGTTGATGTCGGGGGGACTAATGAAAAACTGTTTTTT
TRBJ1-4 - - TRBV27 CASSFRANEKLFF TGTGCCAGCAGTTTCAGGGCTAATGAAAAACTGTTTTTT
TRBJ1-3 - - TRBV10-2 CASSDVNTIYF TGCGCCAGCAGTGACGTAAACACCATATATTTT
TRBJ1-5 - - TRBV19 CASSLGQRYSNQPQHF TGTGCCAGTAGTTTAGGGCAGAGGTATAGCAATCAGCCCCAGCATTTT
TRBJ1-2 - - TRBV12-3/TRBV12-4 CASSFGGQGYTF TGTGCCAGCAGTTTTGGGGGACAAGGCTACACCTTC
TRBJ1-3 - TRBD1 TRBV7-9 CASSRTGGEGNTIYF TGTGCCAGCAGCCGCACAGGGGGCGAAGGAAACACCATATATTTT